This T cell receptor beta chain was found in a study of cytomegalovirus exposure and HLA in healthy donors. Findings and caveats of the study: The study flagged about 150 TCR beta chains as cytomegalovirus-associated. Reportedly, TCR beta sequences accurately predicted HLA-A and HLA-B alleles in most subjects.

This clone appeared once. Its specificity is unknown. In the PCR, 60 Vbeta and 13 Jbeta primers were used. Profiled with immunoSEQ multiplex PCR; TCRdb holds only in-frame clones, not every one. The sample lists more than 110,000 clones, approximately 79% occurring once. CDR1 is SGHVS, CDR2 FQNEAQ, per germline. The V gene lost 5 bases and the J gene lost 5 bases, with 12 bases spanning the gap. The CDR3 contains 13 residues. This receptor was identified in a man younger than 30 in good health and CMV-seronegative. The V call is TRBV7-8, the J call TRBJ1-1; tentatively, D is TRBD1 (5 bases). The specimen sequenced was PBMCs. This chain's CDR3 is CASSKGRTTEAFF. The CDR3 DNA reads TGTGCCAGCAGCAAAGGGAGGACAACTGAAGCTTTCTTT.